These 8 T cell receptor beta chains share one sample of origin, sequenced in a study of T-cell memory formation after mild COVID-19. From the 5' RACE reads, TCRdb called clonotypes with MiXCR, one entry per CDR3 protein. The sample includes nearly 250,000 distinct CDR3 sequences, approximately 15% of them seen just once. The sequencing input was PBMCs or a T cell subset sorted from them (not recorded which). The receptors shown here come from an adult woman who had mild COVID-19 (a few samples of this study predate the infection). Cell type and time point are not known.

In this sample, this clonotype turned up many times. The chain recombines TRBV20-1 with TRBJ2-3, with 7 bases matching TRBD2. V lost 6 bases, J lost 1 base, and 1 base stayed unmatched. In germline, CDR1 is DFQATT, CDR2 SNEGSKA (reference sequence). This CDR3 spans 12 amino acids. The CDR3 sequence: CSAGGGTDTQYF. CDR3 in DNA: TGCAGTGCGGGGGGGGGCACAGATACGCAGTATTTT.

This clonotype came up a few times. This rearrangement joins TRBV30 to TRBJ1-5; 9 bases fit TRBD1. The CDR3 contains 14 residues. Trimming removed 1 base from V and 6 bases from J; junction bases left unmatched: 4. The germline V gene has CDR1 GTSNPN and CDR2 SVGIG (reference sequence). The DNA for the CDR3 is TGTGCCTGGAGTGGAGGACAGGGGAGTCAGCCCCAGCATTTT. Translation gives CAWSGGQGSQPQHF.

Here the CDR3 reads CASSPQGGVNTEAFF. CDR3 DNA: TGTGCCAGCAGTCCCCAGGGAGGGGTGAACACTGAAGCTTTCTTT. The V and J genes are TRBV12-3 or TRBV12-4 and TRBJ1-1; a possible D gene is TRBD1 (5 bases). Trimming removed 5 bases from V and 0 bases from J, with 13 bases in between. The CDR3 is 15 residues long.

This clonotype was recorded at least ten times. The chain carries TRBV4-2 and TRBJ2-3; the D call may be TRBD1 or TRBD2 (5 bases each). The germline V gene has CDR1 LGHNA and CDR2 YNFKEQ. The germline V and J ends were trimmed by 0 bases and 2 bases, with 15 bases remaining between them. CDR3 length: 17 residues. CDR3 loop: CASSQDGTRTFTDTQYF. The DNA for the CDR3 is TGTGCCAGCAGCCAAGATGGGACGAGAACTTTCACAGATACGCAGTATTTT.

This clonotype was counted between two and nine times. The V gene is TRBV10-3, the J gene TRBJ1-1, with D hard to call. The CDR3 has 13 amino acids. CDR1 ENHRY and CDR2 SYGVKD come from the germline V gene. The V end was cut by 4 bases, the J end by 5 bases, with 11 bases between. The CDR3 DNA reads TGTGCCATCAGTGGGACGACGGATACTGAAGCTTTCTTT. Its protein product is CAISGTTDTEAFF.

This CDR3 is CACSGSGANVLTF. CDR3 bases: TGTGCCTGTTCAGGCTCTGGGGCCAACGTCCTGACTTTC. The V gene is TRBV30, the J gene TRBJ2-6; no definite D call. The length of the CDR3 is 13 residues. Per the germline V gene, CDR1 is GTSNPN and CDR2 is SVGIG (reference sequence). Trimming took off 6 bases at V and 0 bases at J, with 6 bases between the two ends.

The chain recombines TRBV5-1 with TRBJ1-4; 9 nucleotides agree with TRBD1. V gave up 5 bases and J gave up 7 bases; unmatched junction bases: 9. The CDR3 covers 15 residues. Germline V gene data show CDR1 as SGHRS and CDR2 as YFSETQ. This CDR3 reads CASRLTGGSSEKLFF. The CDR3 nucleotides read TGCGCCAGCAGACTTACAGGGGGCTCGAGTGAAAAACTGTTTTTT.

This chain joins TRBV12-3 or TRBV12-4 and TRBJ1-1; TRBD1 agrees at 11 bases. The CDR3 is made up of 16 amino acids. Losses at the gene ends were 4 bases for V and 4 bases for J; bases not matched to a gene: 8. The CDR3 DNA reads TGTGCCAGCAGTTCCCGGACAGGGGGCCGGGGCACTGAAGCTTTCTTT. Its translation is CASSSRTGGRGTEAFF.